The 10 T cell receptor beta chains in this list originate from one sample, sequenced in a study of OX40 agonist ivuxolimab in advanced cancers. The data were produced by immunoSEQ multiplex PCR, yet TCRdb's version contains in-frame clones alone and is incomplete. The repertoire holds roughly 60,000 clones, with about 94% as singletons. The sequencing used CD4+ or CD8+ T cells sorted from blood, collected in a trial of the OX40 agonist ivuxolimab. The receptors originated from an adult with an advanced solid tumor such as melanoma, head and neck, liver or kidney cancer.

The rearrangement uses TRBV7-8 and TRBJ2-4, with TRBD2 identical over 8 bases. The length of the CDR3 is 17 residues. V lost 4 bases and J lost 0; bases outside the gene matches: 8. CDR1 is SGHVS and CDR2 is FQNEAQ in the germline V gene. The CDR3 reads CASSSPAGGLAKNIQYF. The CDR3 DNA is TGTGCCAGCAGCTCGCCCGCGGGGGGTCTAGCCAAAAACATTCAGTACTTC.

The chain uses TRBV5-4 and TRBJ2-7, with 8 bases lining up with TRBD2. V trimming: 2 bases; J trimming: 2 bases; junction bases outside the gene matches: 3. In germline, CDR1 is SGHNT, CDR2 YYREEE (reference sequence). The CDR3 loop spans 14 amino acids. The CDR3 here is CASSFSAGAYEQYF. CDR3 nucleotides: TGTGCCAGCAGCTTCTCAGCGGGAGCCTACGAGCAGTACTTC.

V and J are TRBV9 and TRBJ2-7; TRBD1 agrees at 9 bases. From germline, CDR1 is SGDLS and CDR2 YYNGEE. V was pared by 0 bases and J by 7 bases, with 8 bases of the junction left unmatched. CDR3 length: 15 amino acids. The DNA for the CDR3 is TGTGCCAGCAGCGTAGGGGACAGGGCTTTTTGGGAGCAGTACTTC. Residues: CASSVGDRAFWEQYF. Together with reference TRBV9 and TRBJ2-7, the CDR3 gives the full variable domain: DSGVTQTPKHLITATGQRVTLRCSPRSGDLSVYWYQQSLDQGLQFLIQYYNGEERAKGNILERFSAQQFPDLHSELNLSSLELGDSALYFCASSVGDRAFWEQYFGPGTRLTVT.

This clone was counted between two and nine times. The genes are TRBV19 and TRBJ1-1, with 12 bases that match TRBD1. The CDR3 runs to 15 residues. The germline V gene encodes CDR1 LNHDA and CDR2 SQIVND (reference sequence). V shed 7 bases and J 5 bases; nucleotides not matched to a gene: 8. In DNA form, the CDR3 reads TGTGCCAGTACCCTGGGACAGGGGGCAAGGACTGAAGCTTTCTTT. As protein: CASTLGQGARTEAFF.

The chain employs TRBV6-5 and TRBJ2-3, with 7 bases lining up with TRBD2. This CDR3 contains 15 residues. Unmatched junction bases numbered 5, after V lost 0 bases and J lost 5 bases. Germline CDR1 reads MNHEY; CDR2 reads SVGAGI. Here the CDR3 reads CASSYSGGRGDTQYF. The CDR3 nucleotides read TGTGCCAGCAGTTACTCGGGCGGGAGAGGAGATACGCAGTATTTT.

Details on this clone: An end of the junction does not agree with germline; a read error may underlie this. The rearrangement links TRBV7-9 to TRBJ2-1; D might be TRBD2 (6 bases). CDR1 is SEHNR, CDR2 FQNEAQ, per germline (reference sequence). The CDR3 has 16 residues. In DNA, the CDR3 is TGTGCCAGCAGCCTAGCGACCCCCACAGGTCTGAATGAGCAGTTCTTC. Translated: CASSLATPTGLNEQFF.

The V and J genes are TRBV19 and TRBJ2-1, with 8 bases aligning to TRBD1. Germline values: CDR1 LNHDA, CDR2 SQIVND (reference sequence). The CDR3 totals 13 residues. V shed 6 bases and J 11 bases; nucleotides not matched to a gene: 9. CDR3 nucleotides: TGTGCCAGTAGCCCCGCGGACAGGGACCAGCAGTTCTTC. Residues: CASSPADRDQQFF. The whole variable domain, remainder taken from reference TRBV19 and TRBJ2-1, is DGGITQSPKYLFRKEGQNVTLSCEQNLNHDAMYWYRQDPGQGLRLIYYSQIVNDFQKGDIAEGYSVSREKKESFPLTVTSAQKNPTAFYLCASSPADRDQQFFGPGTRLTVL.

This chain links TRBV30 with TRBJ2-1, with 7 bases matching TRBD2. Germline V gene sequence: CDR1 GTSNPN, CDR2 SVGIG (reference sequence). The CDR3 is made up of 14 amino acids. With 4 bases clipped from V and 2 bases from J, the junction kept 5 bases outside the gene matches. Written as DNA, the CDR3 is TGTGCCTGGAACGGGGAGGGCGCCTACAATGAGCAGTTCTTC. Encoded protein: CAWNGEGAYNEQFF. The full variable domain, with the rest looked up from reference TRBV30 and TRBJ2-1, is SQTIHQWPATLVQPVGSPLSLECTVEGTSNPNLYWYRQAAGRGLQLLFYSVGIGQISSEVPQNLSASRPQDRQFILSSKKLLLSDSGFYLCAWNGEGAYNEQFFGPGTRLTVL.

V usage is TRBV7-2 and J usage is TRBJ2-1; 10 nucleotides match TRBD2. CDR1 SGHTA and CDR2 FQGNSA come from the germline V gene. The V gene end was trimmed by 0 bases and the J gene end by 8 bases; junction bases not matched to a gene: 13. The CDR3 has 18 residues. Written as DNA, the CDR3 is TGTGCCAGCAGCTTAGCGCTAGGTCTAGCGGGAGATCGGGATGAGCAGTTCTTC. Encoded protein: CASSLALGLAGDRDEQFF.

V is TRBV9 and J is TRBJ1-1; possibly TRBD1 for D (6 bases). This CDR3 is built from 15 residues. From germline, CDR1 is SGDLS and CDR2 YYNGEE. Trimming shortened V by 2 bases and J by 4 bases, and 15 bases separated the two germline ends. CDR3 residues: CASSVYRDPVTEAFF. The CDR3 DNA follows: TGTGCCAGCAGCGTTTACAGGGATCCGGTCACTGAAGCTTTCTTT.